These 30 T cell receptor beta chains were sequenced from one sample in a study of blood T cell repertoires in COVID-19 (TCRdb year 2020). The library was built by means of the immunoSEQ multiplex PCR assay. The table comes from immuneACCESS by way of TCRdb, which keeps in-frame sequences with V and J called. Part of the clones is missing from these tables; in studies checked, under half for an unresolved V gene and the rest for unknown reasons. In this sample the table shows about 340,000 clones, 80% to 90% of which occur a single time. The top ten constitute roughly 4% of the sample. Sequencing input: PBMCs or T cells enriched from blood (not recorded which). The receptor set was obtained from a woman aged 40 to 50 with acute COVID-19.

The chain's CDR3 is CASSLVFPGHLPAFTDTQYF. Here the CDR3 DNA reads TGTGCCAGCAGCTTGGTCTTCCCGGGACACTTACCAGCTTTCACAGATACGCAGTATTTT. V and J are TRBV5-4 and TRBJ2-3, with a possible D match to TRBD1 (6 bases). V was pared by 0 bases and J by 2 bases, with 25 bases between. The CDR3 consists of 20 residues. Germline V gene lookup returns CDR1 SGHNT and CDR2 YYREEE (reference sequence).

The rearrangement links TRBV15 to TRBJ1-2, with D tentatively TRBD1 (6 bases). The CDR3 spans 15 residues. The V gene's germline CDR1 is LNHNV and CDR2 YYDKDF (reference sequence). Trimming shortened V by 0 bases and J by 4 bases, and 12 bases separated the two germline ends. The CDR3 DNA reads TGTGCCACCAGCAGAGATCGGACAGAGACCTATGGCTACACCTTC. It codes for CATSRDRTETYGYTF.

The CDR3 spells CASSEARQGGAREKLFF. CDR3 DNA sequence: TGTGCCAGCAGTGAAGCGCGACAGGGCGGCGCTCGTGAAAAACTGTTTTTT. V gene TRBV6-1 combines with J gene TRBJ1-4, with 7 bases matching TRBD1. With 0 bases clipped from V and 7 bases from J, the junction kept 11 bases outside the gene matches. The germline V gene has CDR1 MNHNS and CDR2 SASEGT. This CDR3 is built from 17 residues.

The CDR3 protein is CASSLVPRGWTAGDTEAFF. CDR3 coding DNA: TGTGCCAGCAGTTTGGTCCCCCGAGGGTGGACAGCCGGGGACACTGAAGCTTTCTTT. The V and J genes are TRBV28 and TRBJ1-1, with a weak D call TRBD1 (6 bases). V lost 3 bases and J 3 bases, leaving 26 bases between the germline ends. Germline loops: CDR1 MDHEN, CDR2 SYDVKM. The CDR3 loop spans 19 amino acids.

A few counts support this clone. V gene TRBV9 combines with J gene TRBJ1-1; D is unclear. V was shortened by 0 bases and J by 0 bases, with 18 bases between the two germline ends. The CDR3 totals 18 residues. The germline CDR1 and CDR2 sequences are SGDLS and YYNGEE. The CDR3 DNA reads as TGTGCCAGCAGCGTAGACGGCGGCGGGCCATGGGTGAACACTGAAGCTTTCTTT. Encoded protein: CASSVDGGGPWVNTEAFF.

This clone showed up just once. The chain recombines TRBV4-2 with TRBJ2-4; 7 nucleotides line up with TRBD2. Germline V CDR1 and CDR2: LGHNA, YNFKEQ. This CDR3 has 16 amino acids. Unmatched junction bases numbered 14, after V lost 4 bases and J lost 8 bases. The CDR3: CASSPRLAGVQDIQYF. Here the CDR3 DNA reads TGTGCCAGCAGCCCCCGTCTGGCGGGAGTACAGGACATTCAGTACTTC.

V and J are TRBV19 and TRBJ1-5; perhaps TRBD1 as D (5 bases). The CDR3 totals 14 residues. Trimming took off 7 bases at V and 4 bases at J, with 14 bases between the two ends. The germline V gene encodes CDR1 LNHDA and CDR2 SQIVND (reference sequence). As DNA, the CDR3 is TGTGCCAGTACTTATAAAGGGGCGAATCAGCCCCAGCATTTT. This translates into CASTYKGANQPQHF.

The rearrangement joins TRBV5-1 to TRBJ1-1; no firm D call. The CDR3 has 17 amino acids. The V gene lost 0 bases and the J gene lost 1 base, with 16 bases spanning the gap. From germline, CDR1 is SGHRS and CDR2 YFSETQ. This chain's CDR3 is CASSLARPLTENTEAFF. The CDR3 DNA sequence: TGCGCCAGCAGCTTGGCCCGGCCACTTACAGAGAACACTGAAGCTTTCTTT.

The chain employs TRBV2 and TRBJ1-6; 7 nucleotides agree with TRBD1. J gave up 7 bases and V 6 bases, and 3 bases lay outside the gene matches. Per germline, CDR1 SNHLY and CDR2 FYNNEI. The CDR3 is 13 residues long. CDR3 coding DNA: TGTGCCAGCAGGGTGGGACAGAATTCACCCCTCCACTTT. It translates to CASRVGQNSPLHF.

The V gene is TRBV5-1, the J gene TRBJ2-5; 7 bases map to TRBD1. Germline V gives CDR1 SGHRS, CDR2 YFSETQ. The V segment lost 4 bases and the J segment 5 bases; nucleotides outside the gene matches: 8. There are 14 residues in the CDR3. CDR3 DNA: TGCGCCAGCAGCGTGAGGGGGCTCCGGGAGACCCAGTACTTC. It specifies CASSVRGLRETQYF.

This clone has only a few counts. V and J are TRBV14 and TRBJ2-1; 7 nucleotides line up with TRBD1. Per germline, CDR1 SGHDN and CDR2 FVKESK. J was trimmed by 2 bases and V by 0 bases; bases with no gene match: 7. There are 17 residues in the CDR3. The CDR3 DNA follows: TGTGCCAGCAGCCAAGATTACGGGACAGTTGCCTACAATGAGCAGTTCTTC. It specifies CASSQDYGTVAYNEQFF.

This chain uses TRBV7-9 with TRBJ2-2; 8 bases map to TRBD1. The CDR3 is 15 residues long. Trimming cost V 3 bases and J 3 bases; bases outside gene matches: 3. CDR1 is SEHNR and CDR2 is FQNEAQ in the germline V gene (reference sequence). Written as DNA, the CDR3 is TGTGCCAGCAGCTTCAACAGGGGGGACACCGGGGAGCTGTTTTTT. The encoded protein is CASSFNRGDTGELFF. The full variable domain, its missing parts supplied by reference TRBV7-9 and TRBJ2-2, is DTGVSQNPRHKITKRGQNVTFRCDPISEHNRLYWYRQTLGQGPEFLTYFQNEAQLEKSRLLSDRFSAERPKGSFSTLEIQRTEQGDSAMYLCASSFNRGDTGELFFGEGSRLTVL.

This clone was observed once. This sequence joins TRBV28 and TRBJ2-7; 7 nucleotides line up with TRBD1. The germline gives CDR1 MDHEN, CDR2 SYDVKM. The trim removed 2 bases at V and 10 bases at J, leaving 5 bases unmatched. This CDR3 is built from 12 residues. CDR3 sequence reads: CASSLRQGKQYF. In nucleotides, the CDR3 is TGTGCCAGCAGTTTAAGACAGGGTAAACAGTACTTC.

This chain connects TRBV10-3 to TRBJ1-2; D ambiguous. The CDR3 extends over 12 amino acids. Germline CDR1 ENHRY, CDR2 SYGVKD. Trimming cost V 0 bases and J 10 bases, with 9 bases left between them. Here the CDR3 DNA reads TGTGCCATCAGTGAGTCGAGGGCAGACTACACCTTC. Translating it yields CAISESRADYTF.

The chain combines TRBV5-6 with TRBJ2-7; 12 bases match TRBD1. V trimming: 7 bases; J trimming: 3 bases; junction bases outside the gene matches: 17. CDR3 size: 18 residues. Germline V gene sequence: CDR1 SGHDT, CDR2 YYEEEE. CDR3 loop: CASRSRGTGGEPIYEQYF. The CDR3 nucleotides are TGTGCCAGCCGATCTAGAGGGACAGGGGGCGAACCCATCTACGAGCAGTACTTC.

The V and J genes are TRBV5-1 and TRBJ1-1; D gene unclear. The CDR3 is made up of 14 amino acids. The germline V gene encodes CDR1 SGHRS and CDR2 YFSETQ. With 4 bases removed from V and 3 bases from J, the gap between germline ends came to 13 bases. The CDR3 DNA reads TGCGCCAGCAGCCTTCATCTCCGGGACACTGAAGCTTTCTTT. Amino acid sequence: CASSLHLRDTEAFF.

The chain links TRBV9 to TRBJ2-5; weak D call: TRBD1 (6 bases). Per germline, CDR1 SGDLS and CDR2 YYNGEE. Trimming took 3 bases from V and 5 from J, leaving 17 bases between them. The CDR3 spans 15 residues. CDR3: CASSASSGVGETQYF. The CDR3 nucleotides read TGTGCCAGCAGCGCTAGTTCAGGGGTGGGGGAGACCCAGTACTTC.

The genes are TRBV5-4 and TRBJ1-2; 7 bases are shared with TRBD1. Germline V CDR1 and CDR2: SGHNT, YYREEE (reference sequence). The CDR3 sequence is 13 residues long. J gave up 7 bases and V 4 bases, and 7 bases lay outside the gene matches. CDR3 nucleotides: TGTGCCAGCAGCCGAGACAGGGTTTCTGGCTACACCTTC. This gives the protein CASSRDRVSGYTF. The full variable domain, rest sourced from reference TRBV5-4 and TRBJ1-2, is ETGVTQSPTHLIKTRGQQVTLRCSSQSGHNTVSWYQQALGQGPQFIFQYYREEENGRGNFPPRFSGLQFPNYSSELNVNALELDDSALYLCASSRDRVSGYTFGSGTRLTVV.

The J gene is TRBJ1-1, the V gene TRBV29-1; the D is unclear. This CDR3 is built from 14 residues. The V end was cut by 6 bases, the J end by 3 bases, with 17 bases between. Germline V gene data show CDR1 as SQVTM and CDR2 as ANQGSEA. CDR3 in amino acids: CSVLSLRPDTEAFF. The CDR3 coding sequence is TGCAGCGTACTATCTCTCCGGCCGGACACTGAAGCTTTCTTT.

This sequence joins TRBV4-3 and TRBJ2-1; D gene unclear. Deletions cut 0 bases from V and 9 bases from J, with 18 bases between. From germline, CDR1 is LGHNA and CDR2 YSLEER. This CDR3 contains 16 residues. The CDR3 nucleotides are TGCGCCAGCAGCCAAGATCTGGTCTCCTATACGCCTGAGCAGTTCTTC. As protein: CASSQDLVSYTPEQFF.

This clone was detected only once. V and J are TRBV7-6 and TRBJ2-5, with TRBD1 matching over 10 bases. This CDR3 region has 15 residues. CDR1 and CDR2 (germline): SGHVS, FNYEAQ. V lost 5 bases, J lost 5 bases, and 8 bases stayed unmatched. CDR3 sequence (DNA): TGTGCCAGCAGCCCGGTCGGACAGGGGGAGGAGACCCAGTACTTC. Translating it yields CASSPVGQGEETQYF. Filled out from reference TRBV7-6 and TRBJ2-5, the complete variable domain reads GAGVSQSPRYKVTKRGQDVALRCDPISGHVSLYWYRQALGQGPEFLTYFNYEAQQDKSGLPNDRFSAERPEGSISTLTIQRTEQRDSAMYRCASSPVGQGEETQYFGPGTRLLVL.

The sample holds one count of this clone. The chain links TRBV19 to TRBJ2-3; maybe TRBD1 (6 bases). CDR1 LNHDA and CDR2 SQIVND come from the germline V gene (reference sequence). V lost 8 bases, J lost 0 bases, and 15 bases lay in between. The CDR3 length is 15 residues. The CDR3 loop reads CASSGRGRSTDTQYF. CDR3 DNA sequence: TGTGCCAGTTCTGGCAGGGGCAGAAGCACAGATACGCAGTATTTT.

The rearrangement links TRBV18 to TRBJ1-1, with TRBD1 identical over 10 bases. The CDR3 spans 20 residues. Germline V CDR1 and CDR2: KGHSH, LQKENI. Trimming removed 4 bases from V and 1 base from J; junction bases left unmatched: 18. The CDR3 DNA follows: TGTGCCAGCTCACGCTCGAGGCTGGGGACAGGGGACCCAAGGAACACTGAAGCTTTCTTT. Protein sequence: CASSRSRLGTGDPRNTEAFF.

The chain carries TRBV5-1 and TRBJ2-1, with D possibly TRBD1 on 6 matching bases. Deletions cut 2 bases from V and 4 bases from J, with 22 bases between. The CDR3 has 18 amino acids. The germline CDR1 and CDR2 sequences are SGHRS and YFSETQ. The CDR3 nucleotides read TGCGCCAGCAGCTTAAGGGAAACCGGGACACAGATATACAATGAGCAGTTCTTC. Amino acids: CASSLRETGTQIYNEQFF.

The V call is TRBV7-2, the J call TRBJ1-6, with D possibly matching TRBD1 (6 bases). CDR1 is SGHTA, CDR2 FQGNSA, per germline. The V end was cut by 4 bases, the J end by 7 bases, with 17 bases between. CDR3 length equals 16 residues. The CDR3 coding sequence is TGTGCCAGCAGCTCTACTCTCACAGGGAAGAATTCACCCCTCCACTTT. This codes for CASSSTLTGKNSPLHF.

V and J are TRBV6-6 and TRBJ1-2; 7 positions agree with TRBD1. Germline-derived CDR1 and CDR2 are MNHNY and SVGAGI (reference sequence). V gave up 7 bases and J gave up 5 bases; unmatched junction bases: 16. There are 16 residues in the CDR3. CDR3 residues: CASTERQGSPRYGYTF. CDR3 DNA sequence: TGTGCCAGCACCGAAAGACAGGGAAGTCCTCGTTATGGCTACACCTTC.

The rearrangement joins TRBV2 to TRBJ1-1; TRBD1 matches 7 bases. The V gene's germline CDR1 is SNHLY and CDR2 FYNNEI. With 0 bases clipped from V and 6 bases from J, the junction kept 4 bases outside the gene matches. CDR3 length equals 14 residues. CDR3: CASSEAGGRSEAFF. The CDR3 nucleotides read TGTGCCAGCAGTGAAGCAGGGGGCAGGTCTGAAGCTTTCTTT.

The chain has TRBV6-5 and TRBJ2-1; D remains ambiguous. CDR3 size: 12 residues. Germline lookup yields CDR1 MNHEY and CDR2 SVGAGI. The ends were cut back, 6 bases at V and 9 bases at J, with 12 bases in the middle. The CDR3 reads CASSRSGIEQFF. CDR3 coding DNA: TGTGCCAGCAGCCGCTCAGGCATTGAGCAGTTCTTC.

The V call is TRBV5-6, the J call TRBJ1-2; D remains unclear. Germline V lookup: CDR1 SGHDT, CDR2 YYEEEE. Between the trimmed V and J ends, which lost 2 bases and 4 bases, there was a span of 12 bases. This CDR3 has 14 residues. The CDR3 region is CASSLRRPGYGYTF. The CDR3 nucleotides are TGTGCCAGCAGCTTACGCAGACCGGGCTATGGCTACACCTTC.

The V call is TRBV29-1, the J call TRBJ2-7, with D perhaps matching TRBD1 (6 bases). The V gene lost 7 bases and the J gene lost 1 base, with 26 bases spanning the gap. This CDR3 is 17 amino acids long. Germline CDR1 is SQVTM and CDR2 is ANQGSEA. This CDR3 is CSDATYREAKVSYEQYF. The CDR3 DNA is TGCAGCGACGCTACTTACAGGGAAGCCAAAGTGTCCTACGAGCAGTACTTC.